The present entry profiles one T cell receptor beta chain with its context. What it recognizes is unknown. Treatment defined: roughly ten-day PBMC culture with coronavirus spike peptide pools or control peptides (ViraFEST assay). Once obtained from cultured CD4+ T cells, the DNA was sequenced using the Oncomine TCR Beta short-read assay. TCRdb re-called the PCR reads with MiXCR, one entry per CDR3 protein. The sample includes more than 12,000 distinct CDR3 sequences, 50% to 55% of them seen just once. The data were obtained in a study of vaccination and CD4 T cells after COVID-19. Study-wide context: Two Hispanic individuals were among six male and four female convalescent patients.

Overall study findings and caveats: The appearance of a median approximately 85% of reactive clones in convalescent patients occurred only post-vaccination.

Trimming cost V 6 bases and J 3 bases, with 14 bases left between them. The CDR3 consists of 13 residues. The germline V gene has CDR1 DFQATT and CDR2 SNEGSKA (reference sequence). The material sequenced was CD4+ T cells from blood, cultured in vitro. The source is a human donor who had recovered from COVID-19. The chain links TRBV20-1 to TRBJ1-1; the D is unclear. The CDR3: CSAADGLYTEAFF. The CDR3 bases are TGCAGTGCAGCGGACGGACTCTACACTGAAGCTTTCTTT.